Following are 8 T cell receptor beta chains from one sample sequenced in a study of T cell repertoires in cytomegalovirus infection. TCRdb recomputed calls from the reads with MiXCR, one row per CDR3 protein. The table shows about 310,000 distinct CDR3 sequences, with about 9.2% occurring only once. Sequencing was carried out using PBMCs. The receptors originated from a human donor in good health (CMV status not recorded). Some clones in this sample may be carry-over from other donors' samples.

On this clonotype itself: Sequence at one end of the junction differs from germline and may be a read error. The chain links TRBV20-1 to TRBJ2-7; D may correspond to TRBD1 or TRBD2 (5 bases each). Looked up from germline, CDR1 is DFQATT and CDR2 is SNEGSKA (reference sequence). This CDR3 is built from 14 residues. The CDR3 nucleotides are TGCAGTGCCAGAGGGGACCCAGGATCCTACGAGCAGTACTTC. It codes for CSARGDPGSYEQYF.

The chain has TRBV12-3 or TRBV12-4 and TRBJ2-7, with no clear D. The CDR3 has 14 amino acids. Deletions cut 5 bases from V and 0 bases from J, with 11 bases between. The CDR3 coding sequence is TGTGCCAGCAGTACAGTTCACGGCTCCTACGAGCAGTACTTC. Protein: CASSTVHGSYEQYF.

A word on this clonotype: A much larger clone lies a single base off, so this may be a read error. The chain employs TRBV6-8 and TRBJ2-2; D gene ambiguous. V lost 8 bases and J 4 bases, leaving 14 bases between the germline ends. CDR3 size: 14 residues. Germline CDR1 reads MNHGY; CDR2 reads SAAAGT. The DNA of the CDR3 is TGTGCCAGCTCTACCCAGAGTATCACCGGGGAGCTGTTTTTT. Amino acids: CASSTQSITGELFF.

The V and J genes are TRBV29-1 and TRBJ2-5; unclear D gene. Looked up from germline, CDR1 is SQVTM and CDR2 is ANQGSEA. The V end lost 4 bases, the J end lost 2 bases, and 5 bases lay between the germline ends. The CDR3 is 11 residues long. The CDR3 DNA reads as TGCAGCGTTGGACCTCAAGAGACCCAGTACTTC. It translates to CSVGPQETQYF.

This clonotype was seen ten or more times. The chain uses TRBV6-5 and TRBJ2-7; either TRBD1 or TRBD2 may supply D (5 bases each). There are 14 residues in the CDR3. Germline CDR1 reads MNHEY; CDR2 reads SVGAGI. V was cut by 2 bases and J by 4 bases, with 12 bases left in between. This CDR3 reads CASSYPGQGYEQYF. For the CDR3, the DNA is TGTGCCAGCAGTTACCCGGGGCAAGGTTACGAGCAGTACTTC.

The CDR3 reads CASSQGGGGTEAFF. DNA of the CDR3: TGCGCCAGCAGCCAAGGAGGGGGTGGCACTGAAGCTTTCTTT. The gene calls are TRBV4-1 and TRBJ1-1, with D maybe TRBD1 (6 bases). The germline CDR1 and CDR2 sequences are MGHRA and YSYEKL. V was cut by 1 base and J by 4 bases, with 10 bases left in between. The CDR3 consists of 14 residues.

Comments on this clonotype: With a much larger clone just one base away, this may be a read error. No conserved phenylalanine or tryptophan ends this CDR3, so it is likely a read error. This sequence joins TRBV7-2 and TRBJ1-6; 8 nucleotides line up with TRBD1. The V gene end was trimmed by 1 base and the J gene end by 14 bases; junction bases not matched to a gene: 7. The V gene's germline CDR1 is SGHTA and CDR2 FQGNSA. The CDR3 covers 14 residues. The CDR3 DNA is TGTGCCAGCAGCTTAGGCAGGGGGCGCGAGACCCTCCACTAT. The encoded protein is CASSLGRGRETLHY.

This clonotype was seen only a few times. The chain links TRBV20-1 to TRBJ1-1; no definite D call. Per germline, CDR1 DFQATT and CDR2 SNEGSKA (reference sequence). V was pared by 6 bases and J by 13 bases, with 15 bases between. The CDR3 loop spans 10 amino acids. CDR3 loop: CSAGRGRVFF. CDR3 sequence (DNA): TGCAGTGCCGGACGGGGTCGGGTTTTCTTT.